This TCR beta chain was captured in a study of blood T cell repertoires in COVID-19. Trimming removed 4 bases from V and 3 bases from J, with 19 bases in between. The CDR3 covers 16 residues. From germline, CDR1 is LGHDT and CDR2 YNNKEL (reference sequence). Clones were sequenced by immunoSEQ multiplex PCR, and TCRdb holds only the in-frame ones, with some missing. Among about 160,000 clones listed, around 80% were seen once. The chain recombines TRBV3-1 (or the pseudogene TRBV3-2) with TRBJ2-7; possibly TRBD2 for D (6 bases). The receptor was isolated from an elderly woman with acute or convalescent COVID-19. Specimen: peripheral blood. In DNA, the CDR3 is TGTGCCAGCAGCCTTACCTGGGGAGGAGGCCTCTACGAGCAGTACTTC. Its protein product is CASSLTWGGGLYEQYF.